This TCR beta chain comes out of a study of T cell repertoires in cytomegalovirus infection. This clonotype was seen only a few times. This CDR3 comprises 13 residues. In germline, CDR1 is MDHEN, CDR2 SYDVKM. Trimming removed 6 bases from V and 4 bases from J; junction bases left unmatched: 3. TCRdb re-derived calls from the reads in MiXCR, one entry per CDR3 protein. This table holds about 260,000 distinct CDR3 sequences, approximately 10% found once. This chain joins TRBV28 and TRBJ2-1; 7 nucleotides match TRBD1. The sequenced sample was PBMCs. This receptor was taken from a human donor in good health (CMV status not recorded). Some clones in this sample may be carry-over from other donors' samples. The CDR3 region has the DNA TGTGCCAGCAGAACGGGACAGTACAATGAGCAGTTCTTC. Translated: CASRTGQYNEQFF.